Below, 7 T cell receptor beta chains from the same sample are listed, as sequenced in a study of Japanese encephalitis immunity and Zika vaccine responses. PBMCs were CFSE-labeled and cultured for roughly 6 days with peptide pools at 0.9 to 1 ug/mL each. The sort collected unfixed, live, CD56-CD19-CD16-CD3+CD4+ CFSE-low proliferating CD4 T cells. Via MiXCR, TCRdb re-called the 5' RACE reads, giving one row per CDR3 protein. This table has roughly 940 distinct CDR3 sequences, 2.5% to 4% appearing once. The sequenced sample was antigen-activated CD4+ T cells from blood, cultured, obtained during a Zika inactivated vaccine study. The receptors were gathered from an adult man who received an inactivated Zika virus vaccine.

This clonotype was seen ten or more times. This chain links TRBV27 with TRBJ1-2, with D tentatively TRBD1 (6 bases). Germline CDR1 is MNHEY and CDR2 is SMNVEV (reference sequence). This CDR3 comprises 14 residues. The V gene lost 4 bases and the J gene lost 1 base, with 10 bases spanning the gap. The CDR3 is CASSSRTDNYGYTF. The CDR3 region has the DNA TGTGCCAGCAGTTCCCGGACAGATAACTATGGCTACACCTTC.

A few counts support this clonotype. The chain employs TRBV5-4 and TRBJ2-5; either TRBD1 or TRBD2 may supply D (5 bases each). The germline V gene encodes CDR1 SGHNT and CDR2 YYREEE (reference sequence). CDR3 size: 14 residues. V lost 4 bases and J lost 5, with 15 bases in between. The DNA of the CDR3 is TGTGCCAGCAGCCCTGGAGGCAGGGACGAGACCCAGTACTTC. Protein: CASSPGGRDETQYF.

This clonotype is labeled large. This chain links TRBV25-1 with TRBJ1-1; the D gene is possibly TRBD1 (5 bases). Germline loops: CDR1 MGHDK, CDR2 SYGVNS. CDR3 length: 14 residues. Trimming removed 4 bases at V and 6 bases at J, with 15 bases between. The CDR3 region has the DNA TGTGCCAGCAGTGCAGGGTTGATAGGGGCTGAAGCTTTCTTT. This translates into CASSAGLIGAEAFF.

This clonotype is labeled as large. This chain joins TRBV18 and TRBJ1-2; 9 bases map to TRBD1. The CDR3 contains 15 residues. Per the germline V gene, CDR1 is KGHSH and CDR2 is LQKENI. The V gene end was trimmed by 1 base and the J gene end by 5 bases; junction bases not matched to a gene: 5. CDR3 DNA sequence: TGTGCCAGCTCACCACTGGGACAGGGTGATTATGGCTACACCTTC. Translated, it gives CASSPLGQGDYGYTF. Based on the CDR3 plus reference TRBV18 and TRBJ1-2, the full variable domain is NAGVMQNPRHLVRRRGQEARLRCSPMKGHSHVYWYRQLPEEGLKFMVYLQKENIIDESGMPKERFSAEFPKEGPSILRIQQVVRGDSAAYFCASSPLGQGDYGYTFGSGTRLTVV.

By sample share, this clonotype is medium-sized (0.01 to 0.1%). The J gene is TRBJ2-7, the V gene TRBV6-1; D uncertain. The CDR3 length is 11 residues. The V end lost 5 bases, the J end lost 7 bases, and 9 bases lay between the germline ends. The germline V gene has CDR1 MNHNS and CDR2 SASEGT. The CDR3 DNA sequence: TGTGCCAGCAGTTCCCTTCAAGAGCAGTACTTC. Protein: CASSSLQEQYF.

This clonotype is deemed large (0.1 to 1%). V usage is TRBV18 and J usage is TRBJ1-1; TRBD1 matches at 7 bases. The CDR3 extends over 13 amino acids. Germline loops: CDR1 KGHSH, CDR2 LQKENI. Trimming removed 3 bases from V and 4 bases from J; junction bases left unmatched: 2. The CDR3, as DNA: TGTGCCAGCTCACCTTCAGGGGGCACTGAAGCTTTCTTT. Protein: CASSPSGGTEAFF.

By share of the sample, this clonotype is large. This chain connects TRBV29-1 to TRBJ1-3, with 7 bases matching TRBD1. With V trimmed by 7 bases and J by 3 bases, 3 bases remained unmatched. Germline V gene data show CDR1 as SQVTM and CDR2 as ANQGSEA. This CDR3 contains 12 residues. The CDR3 DNA follows: TGCAGCGCCCGGGACAGTGGAAACACCATATATTTT. Amino acids: CSARDSGNTIYF.